The TCR beta chain under discussion was sequenced for a study of T cells after posttransplantation cyclophosphamide. V shed 2 bases and J 1 base; nucleotides not matched to a gene: 3. Germline V gives CDR1 ENHRY, CDR2 SYGVKD. The CDR3 has 15 residues. Ten or more counts support this clone. Antigen unknown. On the day of bone marrow donation, the related graft donor provided peripheral blood. Findings and caveats of the study: Later post-transplant blood repertoires were often dominated by donor CD8+ memory clones. After PTCy, TRB diversity resembled that of CNI/methotrexate controls. TRB overlap between skin or GI tissue T cells and blood was limited.

Measured with immunoSEQ multiplex PCR; TCRdb has only the in-frame clones, and not every one. The repertoire shows tens of thousands of clones, none seen only once; the top ten take roughly 2.1%. The V gene is TRBV10-3, the J gene TRBJ2-3; 7 nucleotides line up with TRBD1. Sequencing was carried out using PBMCs. The sequence derives from a man aged 40-49 years in good health, CMV-negative, and a related stem cell transplant donor. This CDR3 reads CAISEQGDGTDTQYF. CDR3 in DNA: TGTGCCATCAGTGAGCAGGGGGATGGCACAGATACGCAGTATTTT.